This T cell receptor beta chain is drawn from a study of blood T cell repertoires in COVID-19. The wider study: COVID-19 samples from acute and convalescent phases originated in the United States, Italy and Spain. Sources were T cells, B-cell-depleted T cells, or PBMCs; the material itself was cDNA or gDNA.

Sequencing was performed with immunoSEQ multiplex PCR; in TCRdb, only in-frame clones are kept and a portion is missing. The profile covers around 290,000 clones, with around 90% appearing a single time and 1% taken by the ten largest. This study enrolled people aged 18 to 89 from around 25 US geographic areas. The study counted Cohort 3 donors as recovered given two negative PCRs, clearance, or symptom resolution. Germline trimming cut 3 bases from V and 1 base from J; bases unmatched to any gene: 9. This CDR3 has 18 residues. Germline lookup yields CDR1 MDHEN and CDR2 SYDVKM. The source is a woman in her 30s who had recovered from COVID-19. This sequence joins TRBV28 and TRBJ2-1; 10 positions match TRBD2. What was sequenced was PBMCs or T cells enriched from blood (not recorded which). CDR3 nucleotides: TGTGCCAGCAGTTTCCTCGTTCAAGCGGGGGGGTCCTACAATGAGCAGTTCTTC. As protein: CASSFLVQAGGSYNEQFF. Combining the CDR3 with reference TRBV28 and TRBJ2-1 gives the whole variable domain DVKVTQSSRYLVKRTGEKVFLECVQDMDHENMFWYRQDPGLGLRLIYFSYDVKMKEKGDIPEGYSVSREKKERFSLILESASTNQTSMYLCASSFLVQAGGSYNEQFFGPGTRLTVL.